These 18 T cell receptor beta chains originate from one sample sequenced in a study of human T cells and chemical hapten exposure. Indicated time point: pre-sensitization, week 0. Treatment of the sample: therapeutic diphenylcyclopropenone sensitization with weekly scalp DPC. One entry per CDR3 protein results from TCRdb running MiXCR on the RACE reads. The sample lists fewer than 300,000 distinct CDR3 sequences, roughly 8.9% seen once, with about 2.1% in the top ten. This specimen was whole blood, taken in connection with sensitization to the hapten diphenylcyclopropenone (DPC). These receptors all come from a woman aged 40-49 years with alopecia areata. Some clones in this sample may be carry-over from other donors' samples.

This clonotype occurred a few times. The chain carries TRBV6-5 and TRBJ2-1, with 8 bases matching TRBD2. CDR1 and CDR2 from the germline V gene are MNHEY and SVGAGI. The CDR3 covers 11 residues. The trim removed 7 bases at V and 15 bases at J, leaving 8 bases unmatched. CDR3 sequence: CASTSGGLWFF. DNA for the CDR3: TGTGCCAGCACCAGCGGGGGTCTGTGGTTCTTC.

In its sample, this clonotype was seen a few times. The genes are TRBV29-1 and TRBJ1-2, with D perhaps TRBD1 (6 bases). The CDR3 extends over 13 amino acids. The germline V gene has CDR1 SQVTM and CDR2 ANQGSEA. V lost 4 bases to trimming and J lost 2 bases, with 11 bases between them. CDR3 coding DNA: TGCAGCGTTGGAACAGGGTTGAACTATGGCTACACCTTC. It yields the protein CSVGTGLNYGYTF.

This clonotype has a count of ten or more. This chain connects TRBV5-1 to TRBJ2-5, with a tentative D call TRBD2 (5 bases). Trimming stripped 4 bases from V and 1 base from J, with 11 bases between. The CDR3 consists of 14 residues. Per the germline V gene, CDR1 is SGHRS and CDR2 is YFSETQ. In DNA, the CDR3 is TGCGCCAGCAGCGATCCCAGCGGCCAAGAGACCCAGTACTTC. It specifies CASSDPSGQETQYF.

The table lists this clonotype with a few counts. V and J are TRBV9 and TRBJ1-2, with 10 bases matching TRBD1. CDR3 size: 17 residues. The V segment lost 3 bases and the J segment 5 bases; nucleotides outside the gene matches: 13. The V gene's germline CDR1 is SGDLS and CDR2 YYNGEE. The CDR3: CASSAGTGALMYYGYTF. The DNA of the CDR3 is TGTGCCAGCAGCGCCGGGACAGGGGCTCTTATGTATTATGGCTACACCTTC. The entire variable domain, with the rest obtained from reference TRBV9 and TRBJ1-2, is as follows: DSGVTQTPKHLITATGQRVTLRCSPRSGDLSVYWYQQSLDQGLQFLIQYYNGEERAKGNILERFSAQQFPDLHSELNLSSLELGDSALYFCASSAGTGALMYYGYTFGSGTRLTVV.

This clonotype was seen repeatedly, ten times or more. J is TRBJ2-1 and V is TRBV2; weak D call: TRBD2 (6 bases). Germline-derived CDR1 and CDR2 are SNHLY and FYNNEI. This CDR3 contains 14 residues. V shed 4 bases and J shed 2 bases, with 9 bases lying between them. The CDR3 spells CASSAGATYNEQFF. In DNA form, the CDR3 reads TGTGCCAGCAGTGCGGGAGCTACCTACAATGAGCAGTTCTTC.

The genes are TRBV5-5 and TRBJ2-7; a weak D match, TRBD2 (6 bases). The CDR3 is made up of 13 amino acids. Germline V lookup: CDR1 SGHKS, CDR2 YYEKEE (reference sequence). With 1 base removed from V and 4 bases from J, the gap between germline ends came to 9 bases. CDR3 protein: CASSLIGGYEQYF. The CDR3 region has the DNA TGTGCCAGCAGCTTGATTGGAGGGTACGAGCAGTACTTC.

This clonotype came up a few times. The rearrangement joins TRBV12-3 or TRBV12-4 to TRBJ2-7; D might be TRBD2 (6 bases). The V and J ends lost 6 bases and 4 bases respectively, with 16 bases between them. This CDR3 is built from 14 residues. The CDR3 nucleotides read TGTGCCAGCAGGGGTAGCGGTCATCTTTACGAGCAGTACTTC. Protein sequence: CASRGSGHLYEQYF.

This clonotype was recorded at least ten times. The gene calls are TRBV7-9 and TRBJ2-3; D unclear. Germline CDR1 and CDR2: SEHNR and FQNEAQ (reference sequence). This CDR3 is built from 12 residues. The V end lost 3 bases, the J end lost 1 base, and 2 bases lay between the germline ends. The CDR3 region is CASSLGTDTQYF. Written as DNA, the CDR3 is TGTGCCAGCAGCTTGGGCACAGATACGCAGTATTTT.

As regards this clonotype: Since a much larger clone is just one base distant, this may be a read error. The CDR3 end shows no conserved phenylalanine or tryptophan, and so a read error is likely. The rearrangement links TRBV2 to TRBJ2-5, with D possibly being TRBD1 (6 bases). The CDR3 has 13 amino acids. CDR1 is SNHLY and CDR2 is FYNNEI in the germline V gene. V lost 4 bases to trimming and J lost 3 bases, with 9 bases between them. Here the CDR3 DNA reads TGTGCCAGCAGTGTACAGGGAAAAGAGACCCAGTACATC. Translated, it gives CASSVQGKETQYI.

The chain recombines TRBV24-1 with TRBJ2-1; D unresolved. The CDR3 is made up of 14 amino acids. The V end was cut by 0 bases, the J end by 6 bases, with 8 bases between. Germline V gene data show CDR1 as KGHDR and CDR2 as SFDVKD. Here the CDR3 DNA reads TGTGCCACCAGTGATTTGGTCAAGGGCAATGAGCAGTTCTTC. Translation: CATSDLVKGNEQFF.

The chain links TRBV5-1 to TRBJ2-5, with D maybe TRBD2 (6 bases). This CDR3 contains 14 residues. V was trimmed by 4 bases and J by 5 bases, leaving 15 bases between them. Germline V gives CDR1 SGHRS, CDR2 YFSETQ. CDR3 nucleotides: TGCGCCAGCAGCACGGGGACTTCGGCGGAGACCCAGTACTTC. Translation gives CASSTGTSAETQYF. The full variable domain, completed using reference TRBV5-1 and TRBJ2-5, is KAGVTQTPRYLIKTRGQQVTLSCSPISGHRSVSWYQQTPGQGLQFLFEYFSETQRNKGNFPGRFSGRQFSNSRSEMNVSTLELGDSALYLCASSTGTSAETQYFGPGTRLLVL.

V gene TRBV7-2 combines with J gene TRBJ2-1, with D maybe TRBD1 (6 bases). Trimming removed 4 bases from V and 5 bases from J, with 21 bases in between. Germline CDR1 is SGHTA and CDR2 is FQGNSA. The CDR3 has 17 amino acids. The CDR3 coding sequence is TGTGCCAGCAGCTCGACCCCACAGGGAGTGAGCCACAATGAGCAGTTCTTC. It codes for CASSSTPQGVSHNEQFF.

This clonotype occurred a few times. The CDR3: CASSTNPGLLNTEAFF. Here the CDR3 DNA reads TGTGCCAGCAGTACTAACCCGGGACTCCTGAACACTGAAGCTTTCTTT. V is TRBV28 and J is TRBJ1-1, with D perhaps matching TRBD1 (5 bases). This CDR3 comprises 16 residues. Germline-derived CDR1 and CDR2 are MDHEN and SYDVKM. Deletions cut 5 bases from V and 0 bases from J, with 16 bases between.

This clonotype was seen more than once but under ten times. Written as DNA, the CDR3 is TGTGCCAGCAGTGGAGAGACAGGGTCGGGTTTGAAGTTCTTC. Encoded protein: CASSGETGSGLKFF. V gene TRBV6-1 combines with J gene TRBJ2-1; 7 nucleotides match TRBD1. The CDR3 contains 14 residues. CDR1 and CDR2 (germline): MNHNS, SASEGT. Trimming at V came to 4 bases and at J to 14 bases, leaving 14 bases not matched to a gene.

This clonotype was seen more than once but under ten times. The chain links TRBV12-3 or TRBV12-4 to TRBJ2-1; D unresolved. The CDR3 sequence is 12 residues long. V shed 2 bases and J shed 5 bases, with 4 bases lying between them. The CDR3 loop reads CASSLLHNEQFF. The CDR3 nucleotides read TGTGCCAGCAGTTTATTACACAATGAGCAGTTCTTC.

The chain couples TRBV6-6 to TRBJ2-3, with a tentative D call TRBD2 (6 bases). The CDR3 has 14 residues. The V end lost 6 bases, the J end lost 4 bases, and 14 bases lay between the germline ends. Germline V gives CDR1 MNHNY, CDR2 SVGAGI (reference sequence). The CDR3 coding sequence is TGTGCCAGCAGGGGACTCCCGGGGCCAGATACGCAGTATTTT. It is translated as CASRGLPGPDTQYF.

This clonotype has at least ten counts. The J gene is TRBJ2-1, the V gene TRBV20-1; 8 bases agree with TRBD2. CDR1 and CDR2 from the germline V gene are DFQATT and SNEGSKA (reference sequence). The CDR3 loop spans 13 amino acids. V lost 3 bases to trimming and J lost 5 bases; unmatched junction nucleotides: 3. CDR3: CSASGGANNEQFF. The CDR3 nucleotides read TGCAGTGCTAGCGGGGGGGCGAACAATGAGCAGTTCTTC.

The sample holds many counts of this clonotype. This chain links TRBV12-3 or TRBV12-4 with TRBJ2-1, with D maybe TRBD1 (6 bases). The V and J ends lost 5 bases and 4 bases respectively, with 12 bases between them. The CDR3 is 14 residues long. This CDR3 reads CASSPPGVYNEQFF. Written as DNA, the CDR3 is TGTGCCAGCAGTCCCCCAGGGGTTTACAATGAGCAGTTCTTC.